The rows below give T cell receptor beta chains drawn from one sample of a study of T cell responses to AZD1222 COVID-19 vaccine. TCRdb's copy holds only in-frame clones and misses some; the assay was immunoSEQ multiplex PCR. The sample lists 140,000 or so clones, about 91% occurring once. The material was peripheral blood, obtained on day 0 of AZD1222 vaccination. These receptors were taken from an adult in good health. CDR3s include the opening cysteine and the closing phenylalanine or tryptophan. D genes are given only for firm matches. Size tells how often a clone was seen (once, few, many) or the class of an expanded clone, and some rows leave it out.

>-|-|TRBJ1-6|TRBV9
TGTGCCAGCACCGGACAGCCTAATTCACCCCTCCACTTT
CASTGQPNSPLHF
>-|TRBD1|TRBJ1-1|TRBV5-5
TGTGCCAGCACCGACAGGGACCAAGCTTTCTTT
CASTDRDQAFF
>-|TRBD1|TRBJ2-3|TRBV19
TGTGCCAGTAGTATGTCCGGACAGGGGTTCACAGATACGCAGTATTTT
CASSMSGQGFTDTQYF
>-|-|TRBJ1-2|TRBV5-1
TGCGCCAGCGGTGGGGATAACTATGGCTACACCTTC
CASGGDNYGYTF
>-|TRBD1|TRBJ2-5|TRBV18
TGTGCCAGCTCCCTCGGGACAGCTCAAGAGACCCAGTACTTC
CASSLGTAQETQYF
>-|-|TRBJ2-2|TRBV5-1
TGCGCCAGCAGCTCCCGGACGGCAACGAACACCGGGGAGCTGTTTTTT
CASSSRTATNTGELFF
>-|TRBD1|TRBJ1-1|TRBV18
TGTGCCAGCTCACCAACAGGGGGTCTCACTGAAGCTTTCTTT
CASSPTGGLTEAFF
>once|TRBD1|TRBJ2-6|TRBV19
TGTGCCAGTAGTATTATGGGGGGACAGGGGGCAGTATGGTCTGGGGCCAACGTCCTGACTTTC
CASSIMGGQGAVWSGANVLTF
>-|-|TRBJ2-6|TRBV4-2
TGTGCCAGCAGCCAAGATTGGGTTCTTCCCGGGGGAGCCAACGTCCTGACTTTC
CASSQDWVLPGGANVLTF
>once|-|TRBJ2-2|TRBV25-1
TGTGCCAGCAGTCCCCGACAGGGAGGGAACACCGGGGAGCTGTTTTTT
CASSPRQGGNTGELFF
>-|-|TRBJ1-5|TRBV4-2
TGTGCCAGCAGCCCGGCTGCAGGGAAAGGTCAGCCCCAGCATTTT
CASSPAAGKGQPQHF
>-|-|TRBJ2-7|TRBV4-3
TGCGCCAGCAGCCAAGTCTGGGGCCTACTCTACGAGCAGTACTTC
CASSQVWGLLYEQYF
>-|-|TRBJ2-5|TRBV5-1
TGCGCCAGCAGCTTAGGACAAGAGACCCAGTACTTC
CASSLGQETQYF
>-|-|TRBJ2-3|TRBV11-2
TGTGCCAGCAGCTCGCTGCCCGGGGGAAGAAGCACAGATACGCAGTATTTT
CASSSLPGGRSTDTQYF
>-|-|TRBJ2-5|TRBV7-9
TGTGCCAGCAGCTTACAGGGAAGGGAGACCCAGTACTTC
CASSLQGRETQYF
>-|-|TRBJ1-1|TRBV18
TGTGCCAGCTCCCCCGCAGTACAGGCCCTGAACACTGAAGCTTTCTTT
CASSPAVQALNTEAFF
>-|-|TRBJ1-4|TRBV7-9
TGTGCCAGCAGCTTAGGGGGGATTAATGAAAAACTGTTTTTT
CASSLGGINEKLFF
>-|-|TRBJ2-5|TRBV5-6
TGTGCCAGCAGCTTTGGGGCAGGGCCCGTACTGGAGACCCAGTACTTC
CASSFGAGPVLETQYF
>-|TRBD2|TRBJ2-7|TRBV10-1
TGCGCCAGCAGTGAAGGACTAGCGGGACCCTACGAGCAGTACTTC
CASSEGLAGPYEQYF
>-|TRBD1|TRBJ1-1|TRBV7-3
TGTGCCAGCAGCTTTGCCCCGATACAGACAGGGTTGTCCACTGAAGCTTTCTTT
CASSFAPIQTGLSTEAFF
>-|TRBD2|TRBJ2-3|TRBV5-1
TGCGCCAGCAGCGAGGCCGGGACTAGCGGGGGGGCCTCAGATACGCAGTATTTT
CASSEAGTSGGASDTQYF
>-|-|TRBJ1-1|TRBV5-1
TGCGCCAGCAGCTTGGAGTTGGACGGTGAAGCTTTCTTT
CASSLELDGEAFF
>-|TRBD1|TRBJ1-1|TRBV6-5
TGTGCCTACACGGACGGGGGACAGGCGGCAGAAGCTTTCTTT
CAYTDGGQAAEAFF
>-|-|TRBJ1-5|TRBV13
TGTGCCAGCAGCTTAGGACAGGGCGACGTGCCCCAGCATTTT
CASSLGQGDVPQHF
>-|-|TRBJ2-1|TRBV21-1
TGTGCCAGCTCCCAACAGGCGTCCCTCTACAATGAGCAGTTCTTC
CASSQQASLYNEQFF
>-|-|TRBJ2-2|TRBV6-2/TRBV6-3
TGTGCCAGCAGTTACGGGGGAGCGCACTCCGGGGAGCTGTTTTTT
CASSYGGAHSGELFF
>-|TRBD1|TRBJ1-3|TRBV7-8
TGTGCCAGCAGCTCGAGCGGACAGGGGAGGACTGGAAACACCATATATTTT
CASSSSGQGRTGNTIYF
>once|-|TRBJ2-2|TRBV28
TGTGCCAGCAGTTTAACCGGCACCGGGGAGCTGTTTTTT
CASSLTGTGELFF
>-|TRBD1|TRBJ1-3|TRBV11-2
TGTGCCAGCAGCTTGAGGGGGCTCTCTGGAAACACCATATATTTT
CASSLRGLSGNTIYF
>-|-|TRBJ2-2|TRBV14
TGTGCCAGCAGCCCCACCACCGGGGAGCTGTTTTTT
CASSPTTGELFF
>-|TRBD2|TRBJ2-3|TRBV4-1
TGCGCCAGCAGCCCACTAGCGGGCAACACAGATACGCAGTATTTT
CASSPLAGNTDTQYF
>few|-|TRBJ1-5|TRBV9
TGTGCCAGCAGCGTCGGGCAGCGCAATCAGCCCCAGCATTTT
CASSVGQRNQPQHF
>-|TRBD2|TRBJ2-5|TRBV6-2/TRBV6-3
TGTGCCAGCAGTTCCTGGACTAGCGGGGGGGCGAGGGAGACCCAGTACTTC
CASSSWTSGGARETQYF
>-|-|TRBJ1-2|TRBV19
TGTGCCAGTATCCCAGACAAGTATGGCTACACCTTC
CASIPDKYGYTF
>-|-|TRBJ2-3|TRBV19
TGTGCCACTGCGACTGGGGGCGATACGCAGTATTTT
CATATGGDTQYF
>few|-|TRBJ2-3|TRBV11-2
TGTGCCAGCAGTTCGTACACAGATACGCAGTATTTT
CASSSYTDTQYF
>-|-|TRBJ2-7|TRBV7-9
TGTGCCAGCAGCTTATGGGATTCCTACGAGCAGTACTTC
CASSLWDSYEQYF
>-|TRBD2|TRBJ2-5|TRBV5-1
TGCGCCAGCAGCTTTGGGAGGGTCTCACCCGATTACCAAGAGACCCAGTACTTC
CASSFGRVSPDYQETQYF
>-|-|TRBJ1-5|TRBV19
TGTGCCAGTAGTATCGGGGGCTCCCAGCCCCAGCATTTT
CASSIGGSQPQHF
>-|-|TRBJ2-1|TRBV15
TGTGCCACCAGCAGAGATCCCCACTCCTACAATGAGCAGTTCTTC
CATSRDPHSYNEQFF
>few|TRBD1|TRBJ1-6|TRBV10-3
TGTGCCATCAGCTACGGACAGGGGAATTCACCCCTCCACTTT
CAISYGQGNSPLHF
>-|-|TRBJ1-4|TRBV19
TGTGCCAGTAGTATAGAGGACGGAAAACTGTTTTTT
CASSIEDGKLFF
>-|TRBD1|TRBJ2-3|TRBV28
TGTGCCAGCAGTTTGGCCGGGACAGGGGGCGCAGATACGCAGTATTTT
CASSLAGTGGADTQYF
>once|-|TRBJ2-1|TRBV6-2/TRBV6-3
TGTGCCAGCAGCCCGCCGGGACCGGGGTCGAATGAGCAGTTCTTC
CASSPPGPGSNEQFF
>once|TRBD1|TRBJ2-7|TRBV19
TGTGCCAGTAGCTCCAGGGGGCGGCACCCCTACGAGCAGTACTTC
CASSSRGRHPYEQYF
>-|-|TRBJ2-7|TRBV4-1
TGCGCCAGCAGCCAAGATCGGGACTACGAGCAGTACTTC
CASSQDRDYEQYF